A single sample is the source of the 11 T cell receptor beta chains below, sequenced in a study of Ad26.COV2.S vaccination and SARS-CoV-2 variants. The data were produced by immunoSEQ multiplex PCR, yet TCRdb's version contains in-frame clones alone and is incomplete. The sample consists of about 460,000 clones, roughly nine tenths of them appearing once. Regarding treatment: some 19 received Ad26.COV2.S at low or high dose, single or two shots; about 5 received placebo; per-sample allocation not given. Specimen acquisition occurred on day 63 following the initial vaccine or placebo injection. Source: peripheral blood, taken in a trial of Ad26.COV2.S vaccine versus placebo. These receptors came from a person aged 18 to 59 who received the Ad26.COV2.S COVID-19 vaccine or a placebo.

As for this clone: Different DNA sequences within this sample yield the same CDR3. The chain joins TRBV7-9 to TRBJ1-1; D unresolved. V was shortened by 0 bases and J by 2 bases, with 4 bases between the two germline ends. CDR3 length: 13 amino acids. CDR1 is SEHNR and CDR2 is FQNEAQ in the germline V gene (reference sequence). The CDR3 DNA reads as TGTGCCAGCAGCTTAGCGGCTAACACTGAAGCTTTCTTT. Its translation: CASSLAANTEAFF.

The rearrangement uses TRBV5-1 and TRBJ2-2; D uncertain. CDR3 length: 13 amino acids. V lost 2 bases and J 6 bases, leaving 8 bases between the germline ends. The germline gives CDR1 SGHRS, CDR2 YFSETQ. CDR3 sequence reads: CASSLYGPGELFF. DNA for the CDR3: TGCGCCAGCAGCTTATATGGGCCCGGGGAGCTGTTTTTT.

The rearrangement uses TRBV27 and TRBJ2-1; D not resolved. The CDR3 runs 16 residues. CDR1 and CDR2 from the germline V gene are MNHEY and SMNVEV (reference sequence). With 3 bases removed from V and 0 bases from J, the gap between germline ends came to 12 bases. The CDR3 spells CASSLLGGSSYNEQFF. The CDR3 DNA reads TGTGCCAGCAGTTTGTTAGGCGGTAGCTCCTACAATGAGCAGTTCTTC.

This clone has only one observation. V is TRBV2 and J is TRBJ1-6; no clear D. Germline assignment: CDR1 SNHLY and CDR2 FYNNEI. V was shortened by 6 bases and J by 6 bases, with 12 bases between the two germline ends. The length of the CDR3 is 14 residues. CDR3 region: CASSPSFGNSPLHF. CDR3 DNA: TGTGCCAGCAGCCCCAGCTTCGGTAATTCACCCCTCCACTTT.

On this clone itself: This same CDR3 is encoded by further DNA sequences in the sample. V usage is TRBV5-1 and J usage is TRBJ1-1, with 8 bases aligning to TRBD1. Germline V gene lookup returns CDR1 SGHRS and CDR2 YFSETQ. Germline trimming cut 4 bases from V and 0 bases from J; bases unmatched to any gene: 5. This CDR3 has 15 residues. In DNA, the CDR3 is TGCGCCAGCAGCCTGTCGACAGGGGTGAACACTGAAGCTTTCTTT. Its protein is CASSLSTGVNTEAFF. The whole variable domain, remainder taken from reference TRBV5-1 and TRBJ1-1, is KAGVTQTPRYLIKTRGQQVTLSCSPISGHRSVSWYQQTPGQGLQFLFEYFSETQRNKGNFPGRFSGRQFSNSRSEMNVSTLELGDSALYLCASSLSTGVNTEAFFGQGTRLTVV.

The chain is built from TRBV7-2 and TRBJ1-2; D unclear. The CDR3 spans 14 residues. Deletions cut 0 bases from V and 8 bases from J, with 13 bases between. Germline assignment: CDR1 SGHTA and CDR2 FQGNSA. CDR3: CASSLASFGRGYTF. For the CDR3, the DNA is TGTGCCAGCAGCTTAGCGTCGTTCGGAAGGGGCTACACCTTC.

The rearrangement links TRBV13 to TRBJ2-5, with D perhaps being TRBD1 or TRBD2 (5 bases each). The CDR3 is 14 residues long. The germline V and J ends were trimmed by 8 bases and 1 base, with 14 bases remaining between them. Germline CDR1 PRHDT, CDR2 FYEKMQ (reference sequence). The CDR3 sequence is CASRDAEIQETQYF. DNA for the CDR3: TGTGCCAGCCGGGACGCAGAAATCCAAGAGACCCAGTACTTC.

The chain joins TRBV4-1 to TRBJ2-1; TRBD2 aligns across 12 bases. Germline-derived CDR1 and CDR2 are MGHRA and YSYEKL. The CDR3 consists of 21 residues. V trimming: 0 bases; J trimming: 5 bases; junction bases outside the gene matches: 17. The CDR3 coding sequence is TGCGCCAGCAGCCAAGATGAGCTAGCGGGGGGGCCTTTTTTGTTGAACAATGAGCAGTTCTTC. As protein: CASSQDELAGGPFLLNNEQFF.

The V call is TRBV12-3 or TRBV12-4, the J call TRBJ1-6; D is perhaps TRBD1 (6 bases). This CDR3 contains 13 residues. Trimming left V 5 bases short and J 9 bases short, with 11 bases between. CDR3 sequence reads: CASSPPQGSPLHF. The CDR3 region has the DNA TGTGCCAGCAGTCCACCACAGGGTTCACCCCTCCACTTT.

The chain is built from TRBV13 and TRBJ2-1; D is uncertain. With 6 bases removed from V and 3 bases from J, the gap between germline ends came to 12 bases. Per germline, CDR1 PRHDT and CDR2 FYEKMQ (reference sequence). The CDR3 contains 14 residues. CDR3 in amino acids: CASRGSNNYNEQFF. Here the CDR3 DNA reads TGTGCCAGCAGGGGCTCAAACAACTACAATGAGCAGTTCTTC.

The sample holds a few counts of this clone. V is TRBV19 and J is TRBJ1-5; the match to TRBD1 covers 8 bases. The CDR3 runs 17 residues. Germline CDR1 is LNHDA and CDR2 is SQIVND (reference sequence). V lost 7 bases to trimming and J lost 4 bases; unmatched junction nucleotides: 15. The CDR3 coding sequence is TGTGCCAGTATCGGGGACAGGTTCGGGGCTATAAATCAGCCCCAGCATTTT. Translation: CASIGDRFGAINQPQHF. Full variable domain (rest looked up from reference TRBV19 and TRBJ1-5): DGGITQSPKYLFRKEGQNVTLSCEQNLNHDAMYWYRQDPGQGLRLIYYSQIVNDFQKGDIAEGYSVSREKKESFPLTVTSAQKNPTAFYLCASIGDRFGAINQPQHFGDGTRLSIL.